The 27 T cell receptor beta chains in this list originate from one sample, sequenced in a study of T-cell reconstitution after alpha-beta-depleted transplantation in children. Unique molecular identifiers tagged the TCRbeta library. TCRdb redid the calling of the PCR reads with MiXCR, one entry per CDR3 protein. This sample carries some 200,000 distinct CDR3 sequences, 7.5% to 9.5% of them seen once, and the ten largest clones take 35% to 45%. The material sequenced was PBMCs, mostly from graft donor cells, taken 360 days after TCRalphabeta/CD19-depleted stem cell transplant. The receptors derive from a male patient between 2 and 10 years old who had a stem cell transplant for acute myeloid leukemia, so the T cells may come from the graft donor.

The chain carries TRBV7-2 and TRBJ2-7; TRBD2 might be the D (5 bases). The germline gives CDR1 SGHTA, CDR2 FQGNSA. V was cut by 6 bases and J by 1 base, with 13 bases left in between. This CDR3 is built from 14 residues. For the CDR3, the DNA is TGTGCCAGCAGGCGTTTAGGCGGGTCCTACGAGCAGTACTTC. This encodes CASRRLGGSYEQYF. Combining the CDR3 with reference TRBV7-2 and TRBJ2-7 gives the whole variable domain GAGVSQSPSNKVTEKGKDVELRCDPISGHTALYWYRQSLGQGLEFLIYFQGNSAPDKSGLPSDRFSAERTGGSVSTLTIQRTQQEDSAVYLCASRRLGGSYEQYFGPGTRLTVT.

Ten or more counts support this clonotype. The CDR3 reads CASTLGRAQPQHF. In nucleotides, the CDR3 is TGTGCCAGCACCCTGGGGAGGGCGCAGCCCCAGCATTTT. J is TRBJ1-5 and V is TRBV12-3 or TRBV12-4; no firm D call. Trimming took off 7 bases at V and 7 bases at J, with 14 bases between the two ends. CDR3 length: 13 amino acids.

The chain uses TRBV5-1 and TRBJ2-3; the match to TRBD2 covers 8 bases. The CDR3 contains 15 residues. Trimming cost V 4 bases and J 4 bases; bases outside gene matches: 8. The V gene's germline CDR1 is SGHRS and CDR2 YFSETQ. Here the CDR3 reads CASSGGGSPADTQYF. DNA of the CDR3: TGCGCCAGCAGCGGCGGGGGGTCCCCCGCAGATACGCAGTATTTT. Complete variable domain (other parts from reference TRBV5-1 and TRBJ2-3): KAGVTQTPRYLIKTRGQQVTLSCSPISGHRSVSWYQQTPGQGLQFLFEYFSETQRNKGNFPGRFSGRQFSNSRSEMNVSTLELGDSALYLCASSGGGSPADTQYFGPGTRLTVL.

The chain has TRBV5-1 and TRBJ2-3; 13 nucleotides align to TRBD2. Unmatched junction bases numbered 4, after V lost 2 bases and J lost 4 bases. Germline lookup yields CDR1 SGHRS and CDR2 YFSETQ. The CDR3 has 16 amino acids. CDR3 bases: TGCGCCAGCAGCTTACTAGCGGGGGGGCTCGCAGATACGCAGTATTTT. Amino acid sequence: CASSLLAGGLADTQYF.

There are many counts of this clonotype. The J gene is TRBJ2-1, the V gene TRBV24-1; no reliable D call. V gave up 2 bases and J gave up 5 bases, with 9 bases separating them. Looked up from germline, CDR1 is KGHDR and CDR2 is SFDVKD. This CDR3 has 14 residues. The CDR3, as DNA: TGTGCCACCAGTGATTCGAGCAAACACAATGAGCAGTTCTTC. Protein product: CATSDSSKHNEQFF.

Remarks on this clonotype: This may arise from a read error, as a much more abundant clone is one base away. V gene TRBV5-1 combines with J gene TRBJ2-7; 8 bases are a match to TRBD1. V lost 0 bases and J lost 4; bases outside the gene matches: 12. Germline assignment: CDR1 SGHRS and CDR2 YFSETQ. The CDR3 loop spans 17 amino acids. CDR3 region: CASSLVRTGTSHYEQYF. CDR3 nucleotides: TGCGCCAGCAGCTTGGTTAGGACAGGGACATCACATTACGAGCAGTACTTC.

The sample holds many counts of this clonotype. This chain joins TRBV29-1 and TRBJ2-7, with D possibly being TRBD1 (6 bases). Germline V gene data show CDR1 as SQVTM and CDR2 as ANQGSEA. The CDR3 consists of 13 residues. Trimming took 6 bases from V and 7 from J, leaving 19 bases between them. DNA for the CDR3: TGCAGCGTCTGGTGGGGACATCTTGAAGAGCAGTACTTC. Translated, it gives CSVWWGHLEEQYF.

This clonotype occurred many times. This rearrangement joins TRBV20-1 to TRBJ2-3; D is ambiguous. The CDR3 is 14 amino acids. Between the trimmed V and J ends, which lost 4 bases and 6 bases, there was a span of 17 bases. Germline V gene sequence: CDR1 DFQATT, CDR2 SNEGSKA (reference sequence). CDR3 nucleotides: TGCAGTGCTACTAACGTCGGTATGGGGGATACGCAGTATTTT. It codes for CSATNVGMGDTQYF.

The chain has TRBV6-6 and TRBJ1-5; no definite D call. In germline, CDR1 is MNHNY, CDR2 SVGAGI (reference sequence). V shed 2 bases and J shed 4 bases, with 3 bases lying between them. The CDR3 is made up of 12 amino acids. Here the CDR3 reads CASSYENQPQHF. The CDR3 DNA is TGTGCCAGCAGTTACGAAAATCAGCCCCAGCATTTT.

This sequence joins TRBV9 and TRBJ1-5; no firm D call. V gave up 4 bases and J gave up 0 bases, with 11 bases separating them. There are 15 residues in the CDR3. Germline CDR1 SGDLS, CDR2 YYNGEE. For the CDR3, the DNA is TGTGCCAGCAGCCTCAACCCGTATAGCAATCAGCCCCAGCATTTT. Its translation is CASSLNPYSNQPQHF.

The rearrangement joins TRBV6-5 to TRBJ1-6, with D maybe TRBD1 (5 bases). This CDR3 has 16 residues. V dropped 3 bases and J dropped 2 bases, with 11 bases sitting between them. From germline, CDR1 is MNHEY and CDR2 SVGAGI. The CDR3: CASSYSGRAYNSPLHF. The CDR3 bases are TGTGCCAGCAGTTATTCGGGCAGGGCCTATAATTCACCCCTCCACTTT.

The sample holds a few counts of this clonotype. The V gene is TRBV6-2 or TRBV6-3, the J gene TRBJ2-2; D remains unclear. Trimming took off 1 base at V and 0 bases at J, with 9 bases between the two ends. The V gene's germline CDR1 is MNHEY and CDR2 SVGEGT. This CDR3 has 16 amino acids. CDR3 region: CASSYLRRSNTGELFF. The CDR3 DNA sequence: TGTGCCAGCAGTTACTTACGACGGTCGAACACCGGGGAGCTGTTTTTT.

Remarks on this clonotype: Without the conserved terminal phenylalanine or tryptophan, this CDR3 likely stems from a read error. The rearrangement joins TRBV27 to TRBJ2-1; no clear D gene. V lost 5 bases and J 0 bases, leaving 14 bases between the germline ends. Germline V CDR1 and CDR2: MNHEY, SMNVEV (reference sequence). The CDR3 is made up of 16 amino acids. CDR3 DNA sequence: TGTGCCAGCAGTCCCCAAGTCATAAGCTCCTACAATGAGCAGTTCTGC. As protein: CASSPQVISSYNEQFC.

This clonotype was picked up many times. The CDR3 nucleotides are TGTGCCAGCAGCTTAAGGGGACTAGCGGGAGGGTCCTACAATGAGCAGTTCTTC. The encoded protein is CASSLRGLAGGSYNEQFF. The chain uses TRBV7-6 and TRBJ2-1, with TRBD2 identical over 16 bases. V shed 2 bases, J shed 1 base, and the junction held 2 bases outside the gene matches. The CDR3 is 18 amino acids. Looked up from germline, CDR1 is SGHVS and CDR2 is FNYEAQ.

This clonotype occurred a few times. The chain employs TRBV5-1 and TRBJ2-3; tentatively, D is TRBD1 (8 bases). There are 18 residues in the CDR3. Germline CDR1 is SGHRS and CDR2 is YFSETQ. With 4 bases removed from V and 3 bases from J, the gap between germline ends came to 24 bases. This chain's CDR3 is CASSGDRSGGRGTDTQYF. As DNA, the CDR3 is TGCGCCAGCAGCGGGGACAGGTCCGGGGGGAGAGGAACAGATACGCAGTATTTT.

The sample holds many counts of this clonotype. This sequence joins TRBV15 and TRBJ1-1; possible D gene TRBD1, 6 bases. CDR3 size: 14 residues. Deletions cut 8 bases from V and 4 bases from J, with 17 bases between. CDR1 LNHNV and CDR2 YYDKDF come from the germline V gene (reference sequence). The chain's CDR3 is CATRTQGTGTEAFF. The CDR3 region has the DNA TGTGCCACCCGTACCCAGGGGACGGGCACTGAAGCTTTCTTT.

This clonotype was counted many times. The V gene is TRBV20-1, the J gene TRBJ2-3; the D call may be TRBD1 or TRBD2 (5 bases each). In germline, CDR1 is DFQATT, CDR2 SNEGSKA (reference sequence). CDR3 length: 13 amino acids. V shed 5 bases and J shed 2 bases, with 11 bases lying between them. The CDR3, as DNA: TGCAGTGCTGGGACGGCCTTCACAGATACGCAGTATTTT. This codes for CSAGTAFTDTQYF.

This clonotype was counted at least ten times. The V gene is TRBV12-3 or TRBV12-4, the J gene TRBJ2-4; TRBD2 aligns across 12 bases. The CDR3 has 17 residues. J was trimmed by 0 bases and V by 4 bases; bases with no gene match: 4. For the CDR3, the DNA is TGTGCCAGCAGTTCGCGGGGACTAGCGGGAGCCAAAAACATTCAGTACTTC. This codes for CASSSRGLAGAKNIQYF.

V is TRBV20-1 and J is TRBJ2-3; possibly TRBD1 or TRBD2 for D (5 bases each). This CDR3 contains 13 residues. Germline V gene sequence: CDR1 DFQATT, CDR2 SNEGSKA (reference sequence). V lost 3 bases to trimming and J lost 6 bases, with 13 bases between them. The DNA of the CDR3 is TGCAGTGCTAGCCGGGACCCAGAGGATACGCAGTATTTT. Its protein is CSASRDPEDTQYF.

The chain carries TRBV20-1 and TRBJ1-5, with D possibly being TRBD1 (5 bases). V gave up 5 bases and J gave up 0 bases, with 14 bases separating them. Germline V gene sequence: CDR1 DFQATT, CDR2 SNEGSKA (reference sequence). The CDR3 is 15 residues long. The CDR3 loop is CSALRGEYSNQPQHF. CDR3 DNA: TGCAGTGCTTTAAGGGGAGAGTATAGCAATCAGCCCCAGCATTTT.

The chain uses TRBV7-9 and TRBJ2-4, with TRBD1 identical over 7 bases. This CDR3 has 15 residues. The germline CDR1 and CDR2 sequences are SEHNR and FQNEAQ (reference sequence). The ends lost 5 bases at V and 8 bases at J; junction bases unmatched: 12. The chain's CDR3 is CASSAPGQDGDIQYF. DNA of the CDR3: TGTGCCAGCAGCGCACCTGGACAGGATGGGGACATTCAGTACTTC.

This clonotype was recorded many times. This chain joins TRBV20-1 and TRBJ1-1; D gene uncertain. CDR3 length: 12 residues. Per germline, CDR1 DFQATT and CDR2 SNEGSKA (reference sequence). The V end lost 1 base, the J end lost 3 bases, and 6 bases lay between the germline ends. CDR3 amino acids: CSARAWDTEAFF. DNA of the CDR3: TGCAGTGCTAGAGCGTGGGACACTGAAGCTTTCTTT.

This clonotype occurred many times. V and J are TRBV7-2 and TRBJ2-4, with 7 nucleotides matching TRBD2. CDR1 and CDR2 from the germline V gene are SGHTA and FQGNSA. CDR3 length: 16 amino acids. V shed 1 base, J shed 0 bases, and the junction held 3 bases outside the gene matches. The CDR3 DNA follows: TGTGCCAGCAGCTTAGTACTAGCGTTAGCCAAAAACATTCAGTACTTC. This sequence encodes CASSLVLALAKNIQYF.

This clonotype was counted a few times. The rearrangement uses TRBV7-2 and TRBJ2-3; no clear D gene. Germline V gives CDR1 SGHTA, CDR2 FQGNSA. The CDR3 length is 14 residues. V was trimmed by 4 bases and J by 4 bases, leaving 12 bases between them. CDR3 in amino acids: CASSSPWGSDTQYF. The CDR3 coding sequence is TGTGCCAGCAGCTCTCCGTGGGGTTCAGATACGCAGTATTTT.

V and J are TRBV10-3 and TRBJ2-1; TRBD2 is a possible D gene (5 bases). The CDR3 contains 14 residues. Trimming removed 9 bases from V and 3 bases from J, with 15 bases in between. In germline, CDR1 is ENHRY, CDR2 SYGVKD. In DNA form, the CDR3 reads TGTGCCATGAGCCCCGGACTCTTCTACAATGAGCAGTTCTTC. This encodes CAMSPGLFYNEQFF.

This clonotype was seen only a few times. This chain connects TRBV7-4 to TRBJ2-5; 12 nucleotides line up with TRBD2. The CDR3 is made up of 16 amino acids. V gave up 5 bases and J gave up 1 base; unmatched junction bases: 5. Germline loops: CDR1 SGHVT, CDR2 SQSDAQ. CDR3 in DNA: TGTGCCAGCAGCCCAACTAGCGGGGGGACCCAAGAGACCCAGTACTTC. Amino acids: CASSPTSGGTQETQYF.

The chain recombines TRBV6-5 with TRBJ2-5; 7 bases line up with TRBD2. V lost 2 bases and J lost 4; bases outside the gene matches: 4. The germline V gene encodes CDR1 MNHEY and CDR2 SVGAGI. The CDR3 sequence is 14 residues long. The CDR3 DNA reads TGTGCCAGCAGTTACAAGGCGGGAGCAGAGACCCAGTACTTC. Translation gives CASSYKAGAETQYF.